This T cell receptor beta chain was recorded in a study of blood T cells in healthy people across ages. Alongside a J-beta primer mix, a sample-barcoded 5' primer served in a second PCR lasting 7 to 11 cycles. TCRdb analysed the 5' RACE reads with MiXCR anew, one entry per CDR3 protein. Among about 1.6 million distinct CDR3 sequences listed, roughly 32% were seen once. CDR3 length equals 16 residues. V lost 6 bases and J lost 5; bases outside the gene matches: 14. Looked up from germline, CDR1 is DFQATT and CDR2 is SNEGSKA (reference sequence). Whole-study results and caveats: More naive CD4+ cells and higher diversity marked long-lived donors relative to aged donors. PBMCs were not sorted, which prevented a conclusive comparison of naive versus antigen-experienced cells. Roughly linear age-related decline in beta diversity appeared, significant by age 40.

Healthy Caucasian individuals from Russia aged about 6 to 90 were enrolled as donors. About this clonotype: What it binds is unknown.

The TCR sequence derives from a woman aged 25 to 39 in good health. This chain connects TRBV20-1 to TRBJ1-1; 11 bases fit TRBD1. Sequencing was performed on blood. The CDR3 sequence is CSASGESGQGETEAFF. Here the CDR3 DNA reads TGCAGTGCCAGCGGCGAATCGGGACAGGGGGAAACTGAAGCTTTCTTT.